The entry below gives a single T cell receptor beta chain sequence along with its context. Its antigen target is currently unknown. No qualities accompany the bases; no much larger clone lies one base away. PBMCs were isolated by Ficoll-Paque density gradient centrifugation. This sample was taken from a study of T-cell memory formation after mild COVID-19 (dated by TCRdb to 2020 to 2023). In the study overall: TCR sequence clusters from the two donors were largely donor specific. Longitudinal TCRalpha and TCRbeta repertoire sequencing tracked T-cell clones expanding and contracting after mild COVID-19 in a couple of donors. Two young, previously healthy adult volunteers, one female and one male, were included in the cohort.

Results and caveats for the whole study, not just this receptor: Contracting CD4+ clones were found mainly in CM and EM memory subsets, while CD8+ clones were enriched in EMRA. The second-wave clones that peaked on day 37 were not confirmed to be SARS-CoV-2 specific. The study covered only two mild cases, and larger cohorts including severe cases with pre-infection samples were considered necessary. Some responding clones were detected in pre-infection memory, suggesting pre-existing cross-reactive memory T cells joined the SARS-CoV-2 response. Clones contracting from day 15 to 85 had balanced CD4/CD8 phenotypes, while a second wave expanding from day 15 to 37 was biased towards CD4+.

Sequencing was carried out with an Illumina NovaSeq 6000. TCRalpha and TCRbeta cDNA libraries were built by 5'RACE with constant-segment primers, adding sample barcodes and unique molecular identifiers. Trizol reagent was used to extract RNA from every sample. Library amplification was performed in two PCR steps, and a second sample barcode and Illumina TruSeq adapters were introduced in the second step. The libraries were sequenced on an Illumina NovaSeq using 2 x 150 bp paired-end reads. In the paper's pipeline: The reads were demultiplexed and collapsed into UMI-guided consensus sequences using migec v1.2.7. With mixcr v2.1.11, UMI consensuses were aligned to TRA and TRB V and J templates and assembled into clonotypes. Expanded or contracted clonotypes were those called significant by both edgeR and NoisET, with noise models trained on biological replicates. edgeR calls used a false discovery rate-adjusted p below 0.01 and a log2 fold-change threshold of 1. PCA with hierarchical clustering of max-normalized trajectories of the 1000 most abundant clonotypes was used as exploratory dynamics analysis. Each responding clone was given a CD4 or CD8 phenotype based on the CD4+ and CD8+ repertoires, which had been sequenced separately. Using fastp at Q25 and MiXCR, TCRdb reprocessed the public reads and kept productive beta chains. Identical CDR3 protein sequences are pooled into one entry, listed with their most common genes and DNA. TCRdb assigned the V and J calls; the authors' analysis was not used. This sample holds nearly 110,000 distinct CDR3 sequences; around 12% were observed only once. The ten most abundant clones make up around 30% of the sample.

Including the terminal cysteine and phenylalanine, the CDR3 comprises 13 residues. Just the 39-base CDR3 DNA is kept, in frame starting at base 1. Trimming costs V 10 bases and J 1 base, and their ends lie 14 bases apart. The germline V gene (reference sequence) sets CDR1 to LNHDA and CDR2 to SQIVND. The specimen sequenced was PBMCs or a T cell subset sorted from them (not recorded which). The chain is encoded by TRBV19 joined to TRBJ2-7; perhaps TRBD2 is the D gene, with 7 bases matching. The sequence was obtained from an adult woman who had mild COVID-19 (a few samples of this study predate the infection). The sample titles of this study are shuffled in the database, so cell type and time point are left out; the donor was told from shared clones. This receptor has the CDR3 CATGAGQSYEQYF. The DNA reads TGTGCCACCGGAGCGGGACAATCCTACGAGCAGTACTTC.